This T cell receptor (beta chain) originates from a study of blood T cell repertoires in COVID-19. Study as a whole: Sites in the United States, Italy and Spain provided acute and convalescent COVID-19 samples.

Germline loops: CDR1 MNHEY, CDR2 SMNVEV (reference sequence). The CDR3 has 13 residues. V lost 4 bases to trimming and J lost 1 base, with 7 bases between them. Participants came from roughly 23 US areas, aged about 18 to 89 years. Each participant's cohort was designated according to participant-reported clinical history. As processed by the authors: Nucleated cell counts were estimated from reference gene primer amplification. Clones were read by immunoSEQ multiplex PCR, and TCRdb kept only the in-frame ones, dropping some. That table furnishes V, J and clone size, whereas the DNA furnished D and trimming. The data contain 250,000 or so clones, around 89% of them singletons.

The chain links TRBV27 to TRBJ1-1; a possible D gene is TRBD1 (6 bases). The clonotype comes from a woman aged 30 to 39 with acute COVID-19. The sample comprised PBMCs or T cells enriched from blood (not recorded which). Here the CDR3 reads CASSSQGNTEAFF. As DNA, the CDR3 is TGTGCCAGCAGTTCACAGGGGAACACTGAAGCTTTCTTT.